Shown below are 6 T cell receptor beta chains from a single sample sequenced in a study of shared clonotypes between healthy human individuals. TCRdb's table, derived via immunoSEQ multiplex PCR, lists solely in-frame clones and lacks some. The table records approximately 2.5 million clones, under 95% of them present only once. The sequenced sample consisted of naive CD4+ T cells from PBMCs. Subset indicated: CD45RA+ positively selected. Receptors originate from a man aged 18 to 35 in good health. Some clones in this sample may be carry-over from other donors' samples.

The chain is built from TRBV19 and TRBJ2-1; 7 bases agree with TRBD2. Germline CDR1 LNHDA, CDR2 SQIVND (reference sequence). Losses at the gene ends were 5 bases for V and 2 bases for J; bases not matched to a gene: 12. The CDR3 spans 17 residues. This CDR3 reads CASSRSAGVHPYNEQFF. The CDR3 DNA follows: TGTGCCAGTAGTCGATCGGCGGGAGTTCACCCCTACAATGAGCAGTTCTTC.

The genes are TRBV6-6 and TRBJ2-7, with 7 nucleotides matching TRBD2. The CDR3 totals 14 residues. After removal of 8 bases from V and 0 bases from J, the junction contained 7 bases not matched to a gene. The germline gives CDR1 MNHNY, CDR2 SVGAGI (reference sequence). CDR3 bases: TGTGCCAGCGCCAAGCGGGAACCCTCCTACGAGCAGTACTTC. Translated, it gives CASAKREPSYEQYF.

On this clone itself: The same CDR3 arises from other DNA sequences in this sample as well. V is TRBV5-1 and J is TRBJ2-5; 9 bases match TRBD1. Germline loops: CDR1 SGHRS, CDR2 YFSETQ. The CDR3 has 14 residues. V dropped 4 bases and J dropped 3; count of bases not matched to a gene: 4. CDR3 DNA: TGCGCCAGCAGCCCGGGACAGGGTGAAGAGACCCAGTACTTC. This sequence encodes CASSPGQGEETQYF.

The rearrangement links TRBV29-1 to TRBJ2-2; 9 positions match TRBD1. V shed 0 bases and J 4 bases; nucleotides not matched to a gene: 3. Germline V lookup: CDR1 SQVTM, CDR2 ANQGSEA. The CDR3 loop spans 15 amino acids. The CDR3, as DNA: TGCAGCGTTGAAGATCAGGACAGGGGCACCGGGGAGCTGTTTTTT. Translating it yields CSVEDQDRGTGELFF.

The V gene is TRBV7-9, the J gene TRBJ2-7, with a possible D match to TRBD1 (5 bases). CDR3 size: 18 residues. Germline-derived CDR1 and CDR2 are SEHNR and FQNEAQ (reference sequence). With 0 bases removed from V and 2 bases from J, the gap between germline ends came to 20 bases. The CDR3 loop is CASSLAFTRAESTYEQYF. Written as DNA, the CDR3 is TGTGCCAGCAGCTTAGCCTTTACCAGGGCGGAATCAACCTACGAGCAGTACTTC. Together with reference TRBV7-9 and TRBJ2-7, the CDR3 gives the full variable domain: DTGVSQNPRHKITKRGQNVTFRCDPISEHNRLYWYRQTLGQGPEFLTYFQNEAQLEKSRLLSDRFSAERPKGSFSTLEIQRTEQGDSAMYLCASSLAFTRAESTYEQYFGPGTRLTVT.

The chain joins TRBV6-6 to TRBJ2-7, with D possibly matching TRBD2 (7 bases). The germline CDR1 and CDR2 sequences are MNHNY and SVGAGI (reference sequence). CDR3 size: 14 residues. Trimming left V 7 bases short and J 2 bases short, with 15 bases between. The CDR3 loop is CASNIGGAAYEQYF. The CDR3 DNA reads as TGTGCCAGCAACATAGGGGGGGCCGCCTACGAGCAGTACTTC.